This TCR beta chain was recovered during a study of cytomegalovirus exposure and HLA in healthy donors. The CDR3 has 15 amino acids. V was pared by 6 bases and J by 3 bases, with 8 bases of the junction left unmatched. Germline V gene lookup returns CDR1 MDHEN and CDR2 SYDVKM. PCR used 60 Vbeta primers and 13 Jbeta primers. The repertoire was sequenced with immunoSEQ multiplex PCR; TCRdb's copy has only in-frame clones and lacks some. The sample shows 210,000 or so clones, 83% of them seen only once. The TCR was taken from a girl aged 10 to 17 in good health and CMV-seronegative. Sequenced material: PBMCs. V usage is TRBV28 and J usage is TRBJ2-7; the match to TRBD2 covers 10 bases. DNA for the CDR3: TGTGCCAGCAGCTCGCCGGGACTAGCGTACTACGAGCAGTACTTC. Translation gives CASSSPGLAYYEQYF.